Described below is a single TCR beta chain sequence and its context. TCRdb reprocessed the 5' RACE reads via MiXCR and lists one record per CDR3 protein. The sample carries tens of thousands of distinct CDR3 sequences, 15% to 20% recorded once. These data are taken from a study of HIV-infected patients and healthy controls. This CDR3 has 16 residues. Germline V gives CDR1 SQVTM, CDR2 ANQGSEA. Trimming removed 4 bases from V and 0 bases from J, with 15 bases in between. The TCR originated in a human donor in good health. Sequenced input: CD4+ T cells from blood. The chain recombines TRBV29-1 with TRBJ2-2; possibly TRBD1 or TRBD2 for D (5 bases each). CDR3 sequence (DNA): TGCAGCGTTGGCGCCTTGAGAGGGGCGAACACCGGGGAGCTGTTTTTT. It specifies CSVGALRGANTGELFF.